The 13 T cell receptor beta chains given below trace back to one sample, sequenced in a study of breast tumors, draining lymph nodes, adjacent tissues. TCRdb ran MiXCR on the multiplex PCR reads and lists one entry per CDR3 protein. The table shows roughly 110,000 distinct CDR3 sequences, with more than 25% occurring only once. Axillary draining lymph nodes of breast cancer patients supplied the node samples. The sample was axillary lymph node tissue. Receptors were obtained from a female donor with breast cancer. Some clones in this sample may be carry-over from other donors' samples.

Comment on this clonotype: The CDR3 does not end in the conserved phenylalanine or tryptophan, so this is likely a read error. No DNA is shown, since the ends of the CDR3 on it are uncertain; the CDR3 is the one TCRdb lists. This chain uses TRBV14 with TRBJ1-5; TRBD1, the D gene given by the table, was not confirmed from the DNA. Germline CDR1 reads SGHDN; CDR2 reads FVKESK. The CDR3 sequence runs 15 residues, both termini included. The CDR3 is CASSQAGQRNQPPHC.

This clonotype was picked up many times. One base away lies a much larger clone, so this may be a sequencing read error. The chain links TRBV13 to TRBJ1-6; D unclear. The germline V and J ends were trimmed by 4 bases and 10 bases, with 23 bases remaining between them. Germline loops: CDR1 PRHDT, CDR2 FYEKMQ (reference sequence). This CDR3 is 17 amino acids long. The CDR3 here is CASSYLVEASYGSPLHF. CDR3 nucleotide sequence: TGTGCCAGCAGCTACCTGGTTGAAGCTTCTTACGGGTCACCCCTCCACTTT.

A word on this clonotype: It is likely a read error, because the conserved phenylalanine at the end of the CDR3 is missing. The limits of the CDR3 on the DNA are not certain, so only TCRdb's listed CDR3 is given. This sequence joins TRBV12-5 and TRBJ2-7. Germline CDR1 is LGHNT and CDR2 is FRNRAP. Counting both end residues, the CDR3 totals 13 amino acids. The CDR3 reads CASANTVNYERYY.

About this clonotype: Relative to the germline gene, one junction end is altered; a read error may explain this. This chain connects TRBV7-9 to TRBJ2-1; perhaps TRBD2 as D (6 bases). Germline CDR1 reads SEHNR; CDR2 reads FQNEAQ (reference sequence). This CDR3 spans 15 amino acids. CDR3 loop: CASSLGGDSYNEQLF. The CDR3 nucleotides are TGTGCCAGCAGCTTAGGTGGGGACTCCTACAATGAGCAGCTCTTC.

The CDR3, as DNA: TGCAGTGCTAGTGACCCGCAGGGAACTAACTATGGCTACACTGAAGCTTTCTTT. Residues: CSASDPQGTNYGYTEAFF. The rearrangement uses TRBV20-1 and TRBJ1-1; a weak D match, TRBD1 (5 bases). CDR1 and CDR2 (germline): DFQATT, SNEGSKA (reference sequence). The length of the CDR3 is 18 residues. The V end was cut by 3 bases, the J end by 3 bases, with 26 bases between.

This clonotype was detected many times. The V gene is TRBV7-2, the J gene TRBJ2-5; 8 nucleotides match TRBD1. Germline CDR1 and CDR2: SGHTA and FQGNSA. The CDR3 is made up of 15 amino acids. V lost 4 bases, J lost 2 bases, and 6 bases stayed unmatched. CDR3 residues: CASSSWGTGQETQYF. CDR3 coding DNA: TGTGCCAGCAGCTCTTGGGGGACAGGACAAGAGACCCAGTACTTC.

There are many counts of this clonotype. CDR3 amino acids: CSASPRTGPGELFF. CDR3 coding DNA: TGCAGTGCTAGTCCTCGGACAGGGCCCGGGGAGCTGTTTTTT. V and J are TRBV20-1 and TRBJ2-2; 8 bases are shared with TRBD1. Trimming took 3 bases from V and 6 from J; bases not matched to a gene: 6. CDR1 and CDR2 (germline): DFQATT, SNEGSKA (reference sequence). The CDR3 is made up of 14 amino acids.

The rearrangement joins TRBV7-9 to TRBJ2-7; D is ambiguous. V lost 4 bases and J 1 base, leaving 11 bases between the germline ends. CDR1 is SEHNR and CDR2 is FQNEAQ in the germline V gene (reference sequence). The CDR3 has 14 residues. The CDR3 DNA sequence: TGTGCCAGCAGCTCTGTGGACGGTTCCTACGAGCAGTACTTC. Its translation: CASSSVDGSYEQYF. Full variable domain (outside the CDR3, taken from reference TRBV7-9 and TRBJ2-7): DTGVSQNPRHKITKRGQNVTFRCDPISEHNRLYWYRQTLGQGPEFLTYFQNEAQLEKSRLLSDRFSAERPKGSFSTLEIQRTEQGDSAMYLCASSSVDGSYEQYFGPGTRLTVT.

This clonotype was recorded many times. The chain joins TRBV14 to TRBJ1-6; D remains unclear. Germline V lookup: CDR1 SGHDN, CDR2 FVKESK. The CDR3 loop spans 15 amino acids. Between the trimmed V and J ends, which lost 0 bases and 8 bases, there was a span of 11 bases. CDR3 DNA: TGTGCCAGCAGCCAAGATGGACCGGGTTATTCACCCCTCCACTTT. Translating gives CASSQDGPGYSPLHF.

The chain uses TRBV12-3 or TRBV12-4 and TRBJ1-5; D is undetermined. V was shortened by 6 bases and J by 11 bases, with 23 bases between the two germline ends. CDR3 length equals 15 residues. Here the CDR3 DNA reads TGTGCCAGCAGCCCAACGGCAGGCGACCAAGAGACCCAGCATTTT. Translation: CASSPTAGDQETQHF.

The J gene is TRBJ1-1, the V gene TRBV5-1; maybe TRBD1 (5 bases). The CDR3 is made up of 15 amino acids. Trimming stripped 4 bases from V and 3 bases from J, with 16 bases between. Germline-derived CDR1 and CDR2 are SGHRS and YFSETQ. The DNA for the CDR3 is TGCGCCAGCAGCCCGTGGGTGGGGGGGGACACTGAAGCTTTCTTT. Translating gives CASSPWVGGDTEAFF.

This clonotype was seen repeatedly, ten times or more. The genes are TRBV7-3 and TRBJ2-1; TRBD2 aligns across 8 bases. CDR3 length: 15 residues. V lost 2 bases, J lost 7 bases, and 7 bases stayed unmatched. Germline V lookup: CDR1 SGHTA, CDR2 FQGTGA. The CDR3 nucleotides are TGTGCCAGCAGCTTAGGCGGGGGGCTCGAGAATGAGCAGTTCTTC. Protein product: CASSLGGGLENEQFF.

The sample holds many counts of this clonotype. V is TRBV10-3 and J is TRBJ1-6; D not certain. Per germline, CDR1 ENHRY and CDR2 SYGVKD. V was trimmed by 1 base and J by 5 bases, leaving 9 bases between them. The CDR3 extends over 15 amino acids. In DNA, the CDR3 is TGTGCCATCAGTGAGTTTGGGCAGGATAATTCACCCCTCCACTTT. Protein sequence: CAISEFGQDNSPLHF.